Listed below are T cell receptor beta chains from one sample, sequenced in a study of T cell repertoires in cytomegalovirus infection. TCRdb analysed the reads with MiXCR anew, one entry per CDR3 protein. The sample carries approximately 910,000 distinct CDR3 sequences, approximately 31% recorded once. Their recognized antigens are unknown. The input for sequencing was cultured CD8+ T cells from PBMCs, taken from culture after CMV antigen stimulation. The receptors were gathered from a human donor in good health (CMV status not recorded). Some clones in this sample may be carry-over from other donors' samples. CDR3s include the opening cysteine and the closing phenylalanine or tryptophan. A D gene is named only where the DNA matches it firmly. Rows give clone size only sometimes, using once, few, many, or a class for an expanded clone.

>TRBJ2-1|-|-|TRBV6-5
CASSYGLISYNEQFF
TGTGCCAGCAGTTACGGTCTCATCTCCTACAATGAGCAGTTCTTC
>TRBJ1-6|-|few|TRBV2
CASSGGPLHF
TGTGCCAGCAGTGGAGGACCCCTCCACTTT
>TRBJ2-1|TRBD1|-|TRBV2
CATQGIISNEQFF
TGTGCCACACAGGGGATAATCTCCAATGAGCAGTTCTTC
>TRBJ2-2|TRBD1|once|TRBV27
CASSLSQFKGTEHTGELFF
TGTGCCAGCAGTTTATCTCAATTTAAAGGGACAGAACACACCGGGGAGCTGTTTTTT
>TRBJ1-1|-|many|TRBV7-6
CASSLVAELTTEAFF
TGTGCCAGCAGCTTGGTAGCGGAATTGACCACTGAAGCTTTCTTT
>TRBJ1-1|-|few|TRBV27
CASSPGAGEVTEAFF
TGTGCCAGCAGCCCCGGGGCTGGGGAGGTCACTGAAGCTTTCTTT
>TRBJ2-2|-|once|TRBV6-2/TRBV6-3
CASSQTGQLAGTGELFF
TGTGCCAGCAGCCAGACAGGGCAACTAGCCGGCACCGGGGAGCTGTTTTTT
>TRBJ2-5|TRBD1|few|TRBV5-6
CASSPGQGALWIGETQYF
TGTGCCAGCAGCCCGGGACAGGGGGCGCTTTGGATCGGCGAGACCCAGTACTTC
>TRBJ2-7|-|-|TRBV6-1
CASSEVEGYEQYF
TGTGCCAGCAGTGAAGTAGAGGGTTACGAGCAGTACTTC
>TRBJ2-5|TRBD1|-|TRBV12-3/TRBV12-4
CVSNDGQGIGETQYF
TGTGTCAGCAACGATGGACAGGGCATAGGAGAGACCCAGTACTTC
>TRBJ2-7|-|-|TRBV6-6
CASRGRSSYEQYF
TGTGCCAGCAGAGGCAGGAGCTCCTACGAGCAGTACTTC
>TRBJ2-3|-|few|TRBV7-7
CASSPRVSSSTDTQYF
TGTGCTAGCAGCCCCCGGGTTTCATCTAGCACAGATACGCAGTATTTT
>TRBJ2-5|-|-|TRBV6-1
CASSTGIGETQYF
TGTGCCAGCAGTACAGGGATCGGGGAGACCCAGTACTTC
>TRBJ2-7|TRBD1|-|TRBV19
CASSIEGTGAYEQYF
TGTGCCAGTAGTATAGAAGGGACAGGGGCCTACGAGCAGTACTTC
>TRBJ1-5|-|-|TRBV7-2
CASSLEVVLGAGNQPQHF
TGTGCCAGCAGCTTAGAAGTCGTTTTAGGGGCTGGCAATCAGCCCCAGCATTTT
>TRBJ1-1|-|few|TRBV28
CASLIGAEYMNTEAFF
TGTGCCAGCTTAATTGGGGCGGAGTACATGAACACTGAAGCTTTCTTT
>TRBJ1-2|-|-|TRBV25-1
CASSEFGNGYTF
TGTGCCAGCAGTGAATTTGGGAATGGCTACACCTTC
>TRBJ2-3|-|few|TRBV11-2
CASSSYRDGGDTQYF
TGTGCCAGCAGCTCTTATAGGGACGGCGGGGATACGCAGTATTTT
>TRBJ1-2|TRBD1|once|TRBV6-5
CASNSDRRADYGYTF
TGTGCCAGCAATTCGGACAGGAGGGCCGACTATGGCTACACCTTC
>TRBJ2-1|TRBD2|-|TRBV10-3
CATGLDNNEQFF
TGTGCCACAGGACTAGATAACAATGAGCAGTTCTTC
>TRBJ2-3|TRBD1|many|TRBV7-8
CASSSRQGDRWDTQYF
TGTGCCAGCAGCTCCCGACAGGGGGATAGGTGGGATACGCAGTATTTT
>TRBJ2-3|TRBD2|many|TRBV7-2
CASSRPLAGGLDTDTQYF
TGTGCCAGCAGCCGTCCCCTAGCGGGGGGACTCGACACAGATACGCAGTATTTT
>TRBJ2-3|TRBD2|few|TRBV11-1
CASSLLSGGPDSQYF
TGTGCCAGCAGCTTACTTAGCGGGGGACCTGATTCGCAGTATTTT
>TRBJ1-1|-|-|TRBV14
CASSSGRVVFTEAFF
TGTGCCAGCAGCTCTGGCAGGGTCGTTTTCACTGAAGCTTTCTTT
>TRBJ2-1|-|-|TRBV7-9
CASSLAVGGQGNEQFF
TGTGCCAGCAGCTTAGCTGTCGGGGGGCAGGGCAATGAGCAGTTCTTC
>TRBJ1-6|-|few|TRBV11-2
CASSYTMASPENSPLHF
TGTGCCAGCAGCTATACCATGGCCTCCCCCGAGAATTCACCCCTCCACTTT
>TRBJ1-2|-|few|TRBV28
CASSLFDGYTF
TGTGCCAGCAGTTTATTTGATGGCTACACCTTC
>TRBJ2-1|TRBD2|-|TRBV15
CATSRDYGLAGGANNEQFF
TGTGCCACCAGCAGAGATTACGGACTAGCGGGGGGGGCGAACAATGAGCAGTTCTTC
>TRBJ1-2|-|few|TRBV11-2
CASSSPFQDHYGYTF
TGTGCCAGCAGCTCACCATTCCAGGACCACTATGGCTACACCTTC
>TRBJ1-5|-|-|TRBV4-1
CASSYRDGYNQPQHF
TGCGCCAGCAGCTACCGGGACGGTTATAATCAGCCCCAGCATTTT
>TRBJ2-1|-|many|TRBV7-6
CASSLGRRFSYNEQFF
TGTGCCAGCAGCTTAGGACGGAGGTTCTCCTACAATGAGCAGTTCTTC
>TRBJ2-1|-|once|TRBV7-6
CASSLAVNSYNEQFF
TGTGCTAGCAGCTTAGCGGTCAACTCCTACAATGAGCAGTTCTTC
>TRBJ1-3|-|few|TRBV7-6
CASSLEAGVGNTIYF
TGTGCCAGCAGCTTAGAGGCAGGGGTCGGAAACACCATATATTTT
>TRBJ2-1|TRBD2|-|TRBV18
CASSPRASGDNEQFF
TGTGCCAGCTCACCACGGGCTAGCGGGGACAATGAGCAGTTCTTC
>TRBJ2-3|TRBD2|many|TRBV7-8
CASSVWTSGGTDTQYF
TGTGCCAGCTCAGTTTGGACTAGCGGGGGCACAGATACGCAGTATTTT
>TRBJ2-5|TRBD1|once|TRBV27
CASSLYPPATGLQETQYF
TGTGCCAGCAGTTTATATCCCCCCGCGACAGGGTTGCAAGAGACCCAGTACTTC
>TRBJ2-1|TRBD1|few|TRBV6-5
CASSYSGTGTHNEQFF
TGTGCCAGCAGTTACTCTGGGACAGGGACCCACAATGAGCAGTTCTTC
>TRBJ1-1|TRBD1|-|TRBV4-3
CASSQAGGQDYTEAFF
TGCGCCAGCAGCCAGGCCGGAGGACAGGACTACACTGAAGCTTTCTTT
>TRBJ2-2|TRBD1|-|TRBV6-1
CASSYTGQFVNTGELFF
TGTGCCAGCAGTTACACGGGACAGTTCGTGAACACCGGGGAGCTGTTTTTT
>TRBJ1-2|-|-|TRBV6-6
CASDQGSYGYTF
TGTGCCAGCGATCAGGGGAGCTATGGCTACACCTTC
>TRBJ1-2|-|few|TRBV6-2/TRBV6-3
CASSYAPGRGYTF
TGTGCCAGCAGTTACGCACCGGGGCGCGGCTACACCTTC
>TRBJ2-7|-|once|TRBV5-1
CASSTDMTPSREQYF
TGCGCCAGCAGCACGGACATGACCCCCTCGAGGGAGCAGTACTTC
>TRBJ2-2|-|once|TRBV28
CASSSPRRRANTGELFF
TGTGCCAGCAGTTCCCCTCGGCGGCGCGCGAACACCGGGGAGCTGTTTTTT
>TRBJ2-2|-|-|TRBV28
CASSLELEAGELFF
TGTGCCAGCAGTTTAGAACTAGAGGCCGGGGAGCTGTTTTTT
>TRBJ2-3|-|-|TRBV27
CASSSNPVDPRTDTQYF
TGTGCCAGCAGTTCAAACCCAGTAGACCCAAGGACAGATACGCAGTATTTT
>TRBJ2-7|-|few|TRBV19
CAVSQGSEQYF
TGTGCCGTCAGCCAGGGATCGGAGCAGTACTTC
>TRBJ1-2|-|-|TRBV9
CASSVGGSGGYTF
TGTGCCAGCAGCGTAGGTGGGAGTGGTGGCTACACCTTC